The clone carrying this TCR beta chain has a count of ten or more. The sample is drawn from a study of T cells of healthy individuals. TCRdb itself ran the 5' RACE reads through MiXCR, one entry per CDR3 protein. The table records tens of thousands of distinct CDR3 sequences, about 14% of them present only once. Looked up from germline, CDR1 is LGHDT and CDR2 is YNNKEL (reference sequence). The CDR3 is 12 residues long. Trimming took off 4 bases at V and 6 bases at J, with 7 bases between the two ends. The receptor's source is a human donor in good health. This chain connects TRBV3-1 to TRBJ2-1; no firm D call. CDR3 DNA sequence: TGTGCCAGCAGCCTAAGTGGCAATGAGCAGTTCTTC. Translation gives CASSLSGNEQFF.